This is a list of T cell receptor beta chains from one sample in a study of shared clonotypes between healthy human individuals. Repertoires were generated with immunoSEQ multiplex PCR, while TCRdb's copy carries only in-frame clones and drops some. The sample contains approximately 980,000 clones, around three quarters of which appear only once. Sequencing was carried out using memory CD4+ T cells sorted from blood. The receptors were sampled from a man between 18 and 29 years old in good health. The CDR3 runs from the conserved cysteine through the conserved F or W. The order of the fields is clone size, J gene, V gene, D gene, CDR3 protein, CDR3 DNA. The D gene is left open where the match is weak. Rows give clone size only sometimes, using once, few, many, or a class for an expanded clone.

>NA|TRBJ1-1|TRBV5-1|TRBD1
CASSLDGQGTEAFF
TGCGCCAGCAGCTTGGATGGACAGGGTACTGAAGCTTTCTTT
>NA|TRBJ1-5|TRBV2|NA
CASSEGSTNNQPQHF
TGTGCCAGCAGTGAAGGCAGTACTAACAATCAGCCCCAGCATTTT
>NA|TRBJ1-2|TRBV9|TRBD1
CASSVEARGRSGYTF
TGTGCCAGCAGCGTAGAGGCCAGGGGGCGTTCCGGCTACACCTTC
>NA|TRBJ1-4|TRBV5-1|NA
CASSPREPAREKLFF
TGCGCCAGCAGCCCGCGGGAGCCGGCACGGGAAAAACTGTTTTTT
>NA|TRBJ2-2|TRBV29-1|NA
CSVGSNLVGELFF
TGCAGCGTTGGGTCTAATCTGGTCGGGGAGCTGTTTTTT
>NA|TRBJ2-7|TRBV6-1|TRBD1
CASLTPGQGSVEQYF
TGTGCCAGCCTTACCCCGGGACAGGGGTCAGTCGAGCAGTACTTC
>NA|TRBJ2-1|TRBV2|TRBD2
CASSVLGLNNEQFF
TGTGCCAGCAGTGTGCTGGGACTAAACAATGAGCAGTTCTTC
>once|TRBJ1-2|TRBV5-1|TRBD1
CASSAGQSPDGYTF
TGCGCCAGCAGCGCGGGACAGTCGCCTGATGGCTACACCTTC
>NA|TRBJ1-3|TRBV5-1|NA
CASSEGTSGNTIYF
TGCGCCAGCAGCGAAGGGACCTCTGGAAACACCATATATTTT
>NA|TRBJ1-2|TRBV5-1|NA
CASSLGGEYYGYTF
TGCGCCAGCAGCTTGGGAGGGGAATACTATGGCTACACCTTC
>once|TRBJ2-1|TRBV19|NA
CATGRFFDEQFF
TGTGCCACTGGGCGGTTTTTCGATGAGCAGTTCTTC
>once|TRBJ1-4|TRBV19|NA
CASSRGLTTNEKLFF
TGTGCCAGTAGTCGCGGACTGACAACTAATGAAAAACTGTTTTTT
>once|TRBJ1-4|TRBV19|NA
CATSEEATNEKLFF
TGTGCCACCTCAGAAGAGGCTACTAATGAAAAACTGTTTTTT
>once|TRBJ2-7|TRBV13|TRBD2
CASSLRLAGGNEQYF
TGTGCCAGCAGCTTACGGCTAGCGGGAGGGAACGAGCAGTACTTC
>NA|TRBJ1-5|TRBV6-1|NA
CASSVDGGGQPQHF
TGTGCCAGCAGTGTCGACGGGGGTGGTCAGCCCCAGCATTTT
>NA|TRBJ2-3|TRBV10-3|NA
CAISEKGTDTQYF
TGTGCCATCAGTGAGAAAGGCACAGATACGCAGTATTTT
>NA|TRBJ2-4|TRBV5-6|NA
CASSQQGLANIQYF
TGTGCCAGCAGCCAGCAGGGTCTTGCAAACATTCAGTACTTC
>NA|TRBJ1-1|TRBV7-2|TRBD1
CASSYRDRNTEAFF
TGTGCCAGCAGCTATCGGGACAGGAACACTGAAGCTTTCTTT
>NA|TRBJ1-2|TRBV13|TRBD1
CASSSWDSNYGYTF
TGTGCCAGCAGCTCCTGGGACAGCAACTATGGCTACACCTTC
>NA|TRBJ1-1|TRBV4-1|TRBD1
CASSPRTGLPNTEAFF
TGCGCCAGCAGCCCCCGGACAGGCTTGCCAAACACTGAAGCTTTCTTT
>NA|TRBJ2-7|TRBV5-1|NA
CASSLAANEQYF
TGCGCCAGCAGCTTGGCCGCCAACGAGCAGTACTTC
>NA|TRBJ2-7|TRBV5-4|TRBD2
CASSPGTRGVEEQYF
TGTGCCAGCAGCCCGGGGACTAGGGGAGTTGAAGAGCAGTACTTC
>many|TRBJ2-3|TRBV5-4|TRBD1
CASILGGTGGTDTQYF
TGTGCCAGCATCTTAGGGGGGACAGGGGGCACAGATACGCAGTATTTT
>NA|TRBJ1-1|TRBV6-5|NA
CASSSRGDRGMTEAFF
TGTGCCAGCAGTTCTCGGGGAGACCGGGGGATGACTGAAGCTTTCTTT
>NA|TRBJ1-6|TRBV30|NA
CAWGVKGQINSPLHF
TGTGCCTGGGGGGTAAAGGGCCAGATCAATTCACCCCTCCACTTT
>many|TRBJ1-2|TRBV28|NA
CASSLWGGNTF
TGTGCCAGCAGTTTATGGGGGGGCAACACCTTC
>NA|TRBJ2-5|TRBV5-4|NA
CASSLGGGETQYF
TGTGCCAGCAGCTTGGGAGGAGGGGAGACCCAGTACTTC
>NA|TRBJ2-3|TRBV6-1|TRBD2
CASSDGGAGGRDTQYF
TGTGCCAGCAGTGACGGTGGAGCGGGAGGGCGCGATACGCAGTATTTT
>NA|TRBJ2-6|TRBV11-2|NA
CASSFPGRSQANVLTF
TGTGCCAGCAGCTTCCCTGGGAGGTCGCAGGCCAACGTCCTGACTTTC
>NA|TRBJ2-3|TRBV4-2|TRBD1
CASSPGQGNTDTQYF
TGTGCCAGCAGCCCTGGACAGGGAAACACAGATACGCAGTATTTT
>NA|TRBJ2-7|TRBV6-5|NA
CAGIPPNKFYEQYF
TGTGCTGGGATCCCACCAAACAAATTCTACGAGCAGTACTTC
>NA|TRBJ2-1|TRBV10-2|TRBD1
CASSRRQGFFDEQFF
TGCGCCAGCAGTAGGAGACAGGGGTTTTTTGATGAGCAGTTCTTC
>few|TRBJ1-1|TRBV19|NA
CASSISNRVTEAFF
TGTGCCAGTAGTATCTCCAACAGGGTAACTGAAGCTTTCTTT
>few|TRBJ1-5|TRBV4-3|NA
CASSPDRGSNQPQHF
TGCGCCAGCAGTCCCGATAGGGGGAGCAATCAGCCCCAGCATTTT
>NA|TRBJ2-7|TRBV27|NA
CASSLRVRAHEQYF
TGTGCCAGCAGTTTACGCGTTAGGGCCCACGAGCAGTACTTC
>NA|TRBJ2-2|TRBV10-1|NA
CASSGTANTGELFF
TGCGCCAGCAGTGGGACGGCCAACACCGGGGAGCTGTTTTTT
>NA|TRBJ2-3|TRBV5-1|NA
CASSLAQVTDTQYF
TGCGCCAGCAGCTTGGCACAGGTCACAGATACGCAGTATTTT
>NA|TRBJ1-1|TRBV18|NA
CASSPSKGDTEAFF
TGTGCCAGCTCACCGTCTAAAGGGGACACTGAAGCTTTCTTT
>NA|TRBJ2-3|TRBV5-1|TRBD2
CASSLSGGLDTQYF
TGCGCCAGCAGCTTAAGCGGGGGGCTAGATACGCAGTATTTT
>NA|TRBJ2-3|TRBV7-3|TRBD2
CASSSGLDTDTQYF
TGTGCCAGCAGCTCTGGACTAGACACAGATACGCAGTATTTT
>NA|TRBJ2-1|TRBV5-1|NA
CASTDPVGNEQFF
TGCGCCAGCACTGACCCGGTGGGGAATGAGCAGTTCTTC
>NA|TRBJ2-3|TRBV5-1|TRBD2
CASSLVAGADTQYF
TGCGCCAGCAGCTTGGTAGCGGGAGCGGATACGCAGTATTTT
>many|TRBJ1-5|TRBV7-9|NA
CASSSQAGLAQPQHF
TGTGCCAGCAGCTCCCAGGCGGGGTTAGCTCAGCCCCAGCATTTT
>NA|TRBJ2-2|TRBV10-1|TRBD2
CASRGTSGGIISGGELFF
TGCGCCAGCAGGGGGACTAGCGGGGGAATTATAAGTGGCGGGGAGCTGTTTTTT
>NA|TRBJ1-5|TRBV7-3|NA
CASAPEREGGQPQHF
TGTGCCAGTGCGCCAGAGAGGGAGGGGGGTCAGCCCCAGCATTTT
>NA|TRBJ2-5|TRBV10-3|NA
CAISRDLETQYF
TGTGCCATCAGCAGGGACTTAGAGACCCAGTACTTC
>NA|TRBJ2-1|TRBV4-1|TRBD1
CASSPTGGGSISYNEQFF
TGCGCCAGCAGCCCGACAGGGGGCGGATCAATCTCCTACAATGAGCAGTTCTTC
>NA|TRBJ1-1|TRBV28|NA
CASSYDTRGSEAFF
TGTGCCAGCAGTTACGACACCCGGGGCTCTGAAGCTTTCTTT
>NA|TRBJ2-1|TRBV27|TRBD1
CASSLERGQGAIRYNEQFF
TGTGCCAGCAGTTTAGAGAGGGGACAGGGGGCAATTAGGTACAATGAGCAGTTCTTC
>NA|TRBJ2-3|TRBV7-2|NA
CASSLAWGSSADTQYF
TGTGCCAGCAGCTTAGCGTGGGGGAGTAGCGCAGATACGCAGTATTTT
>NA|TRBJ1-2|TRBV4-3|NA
CASSSQGLGYGYTF
TGCGCCAGCAGCTCCCAGGGGCTAGGCTATGGCTACACCTTC
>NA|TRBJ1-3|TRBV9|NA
CASSPWDRDSGNTIYF
TGTGCCAGCAGCCCGTGGGACCGAGACTCTGGAAACACCATATATTTT
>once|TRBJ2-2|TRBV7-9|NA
CASSWDETGELFF
TGTGCCAGCAGCTGGGACGAGACCGGGGAGCTGTTTTTT
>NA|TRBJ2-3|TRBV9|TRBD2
CASSMSGVPDTQYF
TGTGCCAGCAGCATGAGCGGGGTTCCAGATACGCAGTATTTT
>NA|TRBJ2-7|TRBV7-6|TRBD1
CASSLANRGSVEQYF
TGTGCCAGCAGCTTAGCCAACAGGGGATCAGTCGAGCAGTACTTC
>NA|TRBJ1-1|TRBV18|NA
CASSPIRQGGLNTEAFF
TGTGCCAGCTCACCAATTCGTCAAGGGGGACTGAACACTGAAGCTTTCTTT
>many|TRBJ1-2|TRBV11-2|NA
CASSTGGPTAGYTF
TGTGCCAGCAGCACTGGGGGACCTACGGCTGGCTACACCTTC
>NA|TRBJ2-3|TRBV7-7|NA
CASSPARLNTQYF
TGTGCTAGCAGCCCAGCTAGGTTAAATACGCAGTATTTT
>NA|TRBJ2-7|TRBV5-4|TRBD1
CASSPGGQGQYEQYF
TGTGCCAGCAGCCCTGGCGGACAGGGGCAATACGAGCAGTACTTC
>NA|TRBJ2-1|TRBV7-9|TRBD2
CASSLVTSGHEQFF
TGTGCCAGCAGCTTGGTGACTAGCGGCCATGAGCAGTTCTTC